This section outlines one TCR beta chain sequence together with its context. The table came from immunoSEQ multiplex PCR; TCRdb's copy has only in-frame clones and leaves some out. The table shows tens of thousands of clones, with roughly four fifths occurring only once. Deletions cut 1 base from V and 1 base from J, with 14 bases between. Germline V gene lookup returns CDR1 MGHRA and CDR2 YSYEKL. The CDR3 runs to 17 residues. The sample comes from a study of blood T cell repertoires in COVID-19. Background on the study: Sources were T cells, B-cell-depleted T cells, or PBMCs; the material itself was cDNA or gDNA.

The J gene is TRBJ2-1, the V gene TRBV4-1; D call uncertain. The receptor was isolated from a woman in her 70s with acute or convalescent COVID-19. The sample taken for sequencing was peripheral blood. CDR3 loop: CASSQALSRSSYNEQFF. CDR3 bases: TGCGCCAGCAGCCAAGCCTTGTCGCGTTCGTCCTACAATGAGCAGTTCTTC.